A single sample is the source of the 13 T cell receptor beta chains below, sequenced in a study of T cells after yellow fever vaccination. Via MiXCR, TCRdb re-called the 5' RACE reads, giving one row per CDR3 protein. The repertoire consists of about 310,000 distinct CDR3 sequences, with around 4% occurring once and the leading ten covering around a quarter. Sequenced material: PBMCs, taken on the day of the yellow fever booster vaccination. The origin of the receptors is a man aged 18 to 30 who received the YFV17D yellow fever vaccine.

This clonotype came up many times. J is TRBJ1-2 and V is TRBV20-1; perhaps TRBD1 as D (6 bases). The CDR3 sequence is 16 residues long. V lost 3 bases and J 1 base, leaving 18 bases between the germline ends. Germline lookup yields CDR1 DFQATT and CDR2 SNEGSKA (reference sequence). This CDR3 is CSASALRDTFNYGYTF. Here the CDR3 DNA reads TGCAGTGCTAGCGCGCTCCGGGACACATTTAACTATGGCTACACCTTC.

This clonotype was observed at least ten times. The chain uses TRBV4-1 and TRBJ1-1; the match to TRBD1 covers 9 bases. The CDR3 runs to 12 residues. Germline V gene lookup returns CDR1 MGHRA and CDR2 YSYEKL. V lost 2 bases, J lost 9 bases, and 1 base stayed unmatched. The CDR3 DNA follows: TGCGCCAGCAGCCAAAACAGGGGGCAAGCTTTCTTT. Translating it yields CASSQNRGQAFF.

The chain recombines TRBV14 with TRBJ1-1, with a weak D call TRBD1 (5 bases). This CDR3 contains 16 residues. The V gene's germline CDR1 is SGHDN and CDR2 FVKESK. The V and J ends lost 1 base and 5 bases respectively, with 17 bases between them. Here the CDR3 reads CASSQVLRQGGTEAFF. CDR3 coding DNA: TGTGCCAGCAGCCAAGTCCTACGGCAGGGAGGAACTGAAGCTTTCTTT.

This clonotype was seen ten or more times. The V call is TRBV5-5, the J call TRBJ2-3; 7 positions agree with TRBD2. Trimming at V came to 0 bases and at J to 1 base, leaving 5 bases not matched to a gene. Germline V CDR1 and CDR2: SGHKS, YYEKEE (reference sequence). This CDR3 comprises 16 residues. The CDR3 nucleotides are TGTGCCAGCAGCTTGGGTGGCCTAGCGGGCACAGATACGCAGTATTTT. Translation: CASSLGGLAGTDTQYF.

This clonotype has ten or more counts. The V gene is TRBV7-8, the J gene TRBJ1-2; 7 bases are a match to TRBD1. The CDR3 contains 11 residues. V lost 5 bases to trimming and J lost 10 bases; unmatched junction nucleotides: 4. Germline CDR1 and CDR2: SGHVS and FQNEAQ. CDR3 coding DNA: TGTGCCAGCAGCGGGACAGCGGCCTACACCTTC. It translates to CASSGTAAYTF.

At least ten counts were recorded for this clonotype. CDR3 loop: CATGPSAEAFF. The CDR3, as DNA: TGTGCCACCGGTCCGTCAGCTGAAGCTTTCTTT. The genes are TRBV10-3 and TRBJ1-1; D uncertain. In germline, CDR1 is ENHRY, CDR2 SYGVKD. This CDR3 has 11 amino acids. V was trimmed by 10 bases and J by 6 bases, leaving 12 bases between them.

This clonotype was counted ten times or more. DNA for the CDR3: TGTGCCAGCAGTTTATCGGAGGCCCAGTACTTC. Its protein is CASSLSEAQYF. The rearrangement joins TRBV28 to TRBJ2-5; tentatively, D is TRBD2 (5 bases). The germline V and J ends were trimmed by 1 base and 9 bases, with 6 bases remaining between them. CDR1 and CDR2 from the germline V gene are MDHEN and SYDVKM. The CDR3 covers 11 residues.

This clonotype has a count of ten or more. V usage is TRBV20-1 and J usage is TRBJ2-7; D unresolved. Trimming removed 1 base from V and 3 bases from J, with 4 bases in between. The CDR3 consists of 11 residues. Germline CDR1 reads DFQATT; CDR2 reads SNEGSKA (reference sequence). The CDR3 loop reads CSARVYYEQYF. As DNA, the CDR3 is TGCAGTGCTAGAGTATACTACGAGCAGTACTTC.

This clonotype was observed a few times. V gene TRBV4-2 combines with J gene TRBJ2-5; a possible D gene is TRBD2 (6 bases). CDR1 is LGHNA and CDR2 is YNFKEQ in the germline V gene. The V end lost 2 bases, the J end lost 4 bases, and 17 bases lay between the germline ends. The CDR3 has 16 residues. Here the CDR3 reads CASSQSTGGGGETQYF. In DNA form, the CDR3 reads TGTGCCAGCAGCCAATCGACGGGTGGGGGAGGAGAGACCCAGTACTTC.

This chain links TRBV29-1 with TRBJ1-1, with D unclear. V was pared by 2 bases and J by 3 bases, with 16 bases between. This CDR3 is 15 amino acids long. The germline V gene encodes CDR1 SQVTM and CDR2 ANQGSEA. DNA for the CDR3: TGCAGCGTTGAAAGTCGGGCCTCGGTAGACACTGAAGCTTTCTTT. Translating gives CSVESRASVDTEAFF.

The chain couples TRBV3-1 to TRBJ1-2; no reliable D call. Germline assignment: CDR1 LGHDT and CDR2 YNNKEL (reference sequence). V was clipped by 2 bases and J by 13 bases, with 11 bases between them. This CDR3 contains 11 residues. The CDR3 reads CASSQLSETTF. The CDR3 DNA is TGTGCCAGCAGCCAACTCAGTGAAACCACCTTC.

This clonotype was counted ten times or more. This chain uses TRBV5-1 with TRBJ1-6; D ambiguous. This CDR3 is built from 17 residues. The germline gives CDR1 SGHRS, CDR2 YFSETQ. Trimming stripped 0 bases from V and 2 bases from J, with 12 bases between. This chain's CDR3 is CASSLDAVGTYNSPLHF. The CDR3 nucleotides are TGCGCCAGCAGCTTGGATGCAGTAGGGACCTATAATTCACCCCTCCACTTT. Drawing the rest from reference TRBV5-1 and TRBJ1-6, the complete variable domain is KAGVTQTPRYLIKTRGQQVTLSCSPISGHRSVSWYQQTPGQGLQFLFEYFSETQRNKGNFPGRFSGRQFSNSRSEMNVSTLELGDSALYLCASSLDAVGTYNSPLHFGNGTRLTVT.

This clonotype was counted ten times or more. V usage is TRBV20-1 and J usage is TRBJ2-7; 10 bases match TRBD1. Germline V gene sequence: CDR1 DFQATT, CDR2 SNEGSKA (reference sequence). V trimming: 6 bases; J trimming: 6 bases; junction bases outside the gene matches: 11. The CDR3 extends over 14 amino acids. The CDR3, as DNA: TGCAGTGCCCAGACAGGGGGCGGAGGCCTCGAGCAGTACGTC. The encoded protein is CSAQTGGGGLEQYV.